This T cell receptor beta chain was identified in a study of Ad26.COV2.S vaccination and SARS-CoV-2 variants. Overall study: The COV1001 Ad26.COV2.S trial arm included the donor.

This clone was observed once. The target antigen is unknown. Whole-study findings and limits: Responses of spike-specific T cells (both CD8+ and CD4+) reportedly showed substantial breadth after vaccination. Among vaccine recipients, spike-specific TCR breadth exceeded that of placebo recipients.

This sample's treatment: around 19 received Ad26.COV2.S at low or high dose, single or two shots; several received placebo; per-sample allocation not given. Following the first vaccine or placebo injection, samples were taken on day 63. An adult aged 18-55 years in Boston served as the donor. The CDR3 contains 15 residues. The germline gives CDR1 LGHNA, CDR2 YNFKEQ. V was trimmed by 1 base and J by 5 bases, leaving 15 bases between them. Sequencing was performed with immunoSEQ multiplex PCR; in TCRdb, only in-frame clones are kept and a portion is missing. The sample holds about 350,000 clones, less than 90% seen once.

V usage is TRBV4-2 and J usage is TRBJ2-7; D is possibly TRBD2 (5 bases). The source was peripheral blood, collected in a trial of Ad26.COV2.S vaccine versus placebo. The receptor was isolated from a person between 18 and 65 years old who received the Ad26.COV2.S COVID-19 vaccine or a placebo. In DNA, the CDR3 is TGTGCCAGCAGCCAAGGAGGTCTAGGAGGCGACGAGCAGTACTTC. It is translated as CASSQGGLGGDEQYF.